The clone carrying this T cell receptor beta chain was seen a handful of times. The CDR3 sequence is 15 residues long. CDR1 SGHDT and CDR2 YYEEEE come from the germline V gene. The V gene lost 4 bases and the J gene lost 3 bases, with 16 bases spanning the gap. This specimen comes from a study of T-cell memory formation after mild COVID-19. TCRalpha and TCRbeta libraries used 5'RACE with constant-segment primers and UMIs. MiXCR, applied by TCRdb to the 5' RACE reads, yields one record per CDR3 protein. The sample consists of roughly 580,000 distinct CDR3 sequences, approximately 18% of them appearing once.

This chain links TRBV5-6 with TRBJ2-5; tentative D call: TRBD2 (6 bases). Sequenced sample: PBMCs or a T cell subset sorted from them (not recorded which). The clonotype comes from an adult woman who had mild COVID-19 (a few samples of this study predate the infection). Cell type and time point are not known. The CDR3 coding sequence is TGTGCCAGCAGCACCCGTCTGGGCGGGAAAGAGACCCAGTACTTC. As protein: CASSTRLGGKETQYF.